A selection of T cell receptor beta chains follows, all from one sample in a study of blood T cell repertoires in COVID-19. Clones were read by immunoSEQ multiplex PCR, and TCRdb kept only the in-frame ones, dropping some. The sample has 150,000 to 200,000 clones; approximately 82% are singletons. Sequencing was performed on peripheral blood. The receptors were sampled from a human donor with acute or convalescent COVID-19. The donor label of this sample is uncertain. The CDR3 runs from the conserved cysteine through the conserved F or W. A D gene is named only where the DNA matches it firmly.

>TRBD1|TRBJ2-5|TRBV6-5
CASRAGTGNRKTQYF
>TRBD2|TRBJ2-5|TRBV7-9
CASSRTTGLAGGGTQYF
>TRBD1|TRBJ2-2|TRBV27
CASSLSGGQGAGGELFF
>-|TRBJ2-1|TRBV6-5
CASSTISRARDEQFF
>TRBD1|TRBJ1-5|TRBV7-8
CASSQLGTGTGQPQHF
>TRBD1|TRBJ1-2|TRBV12-5
CASGWQTGVGGYTF
>TRBD2|TRBJ2-7|TRBV6-5
CASRTPGLAGVEQYF
>-|TRBJ1-3|TRBV19
CATFHRDIGSGNTIYF
>-|TRBJ1-2|TRBV6-6
CASRSSPGDYGYTF
>-|TRBJ2-6|TRBV5-1
CASRGRSGPGANVLTF
>-|TRBJ2-1|TRBV6-2/TRBV6-3
CASSYAGREQFF
>TRBD2|TRBJ2-3|TRBV18
CASSPPKAGGGDTQYF
>TRBD1|TRBJ2-7|TRBV6-5
CASEGASSYEQYF
>-|TRBJ1-4|TRBV19
CASRPAGVGNEKLFF
>-|TRBJ2-2|TRBV5-1
CASSPQGSNTGELFF
>-|TRBJ2-7|TRBV2
CASTPVRVSPYEQYF
>-|TRBJ2-1|TRBV30
CAWSLGSSTYNEQFF
>TRBD1|TRBJ2-7|TRBV9
CASTPGTGNEQYF
>TRBD1|TRBJ1-2|TRBV7-8
CASSLDRGNGYTF
>-|TRBJ1-2|TRBV10-2
CASSGQSPNYGYTF
>-|TRBJ2-2|TRBV30
CAWSVLSLSGTGELFF
>TRBD1|TRBJ2-5|TRBV27
CASSQFGTGNQETQYF
>-|TRBJ1-1|TRBV24-1
CATREGGGMSTEAFF
>TRBD1|TRBJ2-3|TRBV5-4
CASSRKSTGLTDTQYF
>-|TRBJ2-2|TRBV27
CASSRDTGELFF
>-|TRBJ2-7|TRBV6-5
CASTKLTGSGSEQYF
>TRBD1|TRBJ2-1|TRBV7-9
CASSLVTGQGSHEQFF
>TRBD1|TRBJ2-7|TRBV2
CASSSQGAFYEQYF
>-|TRBJ1-1|TRBV5-8
CASSYRDTRGTEAFF
>-|TRBJ2-1|TRBV29-1
CSVSGHAYSNEQFF
>-|TRBJ1-4|TRBV7-2
CASSSSGRGGEKLFF
>TRBD2|TRBJ2-7|TRBV5-1
CASSATSGSYEQYF
>-|TRBJ2-5|TRBV5-4
CASSRPGVQETQYF
>TRBD2|TRBJ2-2|TRBV11-3
CASSLSSGRTGELFF
>TRBD2|TRBJ2-2|TRBV5-1
CASSLRTSGSLGELFF
>-|TRBJ2-7|TRBV3-1/TRBV3-2
CASSQESGTGYSHEQYF
>-|TRBJ2-2|TRBV7-2
CASLRGGGTGELFF
>TRBD2|TRBJ2-7|TRBV27
CASSRISGTPLRGEQYF
>-|TRBJ1-5|TRBV21-1
CASSKEAGGLSNQPQHF
>-|TRBJ2-7|TRBV6-1
CASSEAGQVLAGKQYF
>-|TRBJ2-1|TRBV11-2
CASSLARLRDEQFF
>TRBD2|TRBJ2-3|TRBV24-1
CATSVAGATDTQYF
>TRBD2|TRBJ2-3|TRBV30
CAWSRLAGVTDTQYF
>-|TRBJ1-4|TRBV19
CASSMGTGKWRKLFF
>-|TRBJ1-1|TRBV7-2
CASSFRRVRDTEAFF
>-|TRBJ1-2|TRBV7-9
CASSFGYGYTF
>TRBD2|TRBJ2-5|TRBV5-1
CASSLEGGRRETQYF
>TRBD1|TRBJ1-6|TRBV20-1
CSASTPGGYSPLHF